One and the same sample provided the 16 T cell receptor beta chains below, sequenced in a study of blood T cell repertoires in COVID-19. Libraries were prepared by immunoSEQ multiplex PCR; TCRdb keeps only in-frame clonotypes and omits some of them. The sample contains 200,000 to 250,000 clones, about 85% of which appear only once. Material for sequencing was peripheral blood. These receptors all come from a woman aged 50 to 60 with COVID-19, enrolled during active disease.

The V call is TRBV18, the J call TRBJ1-5; no definite D call. This CDR3 has 14 residues. Between the trimmed V and J ends, which lost 8 bases and 4 bases, there was a span of 15 bases. The germline V gene encodes CDR1 KGHSH and CDR2 LQKENI. The CDR3: CASKPAGGNQPQHF. The CDR3, as DNA: TGTGCCAGCAAACCGGCGGGAGGGAATCAGCCCCAGCATTTT.

This chain links TRBV6-5 with TRBJ2-3; 9 nucleotides line up with TRBD2. CDR3 length: 15 amino acids. Germline CDR1 and CDR2: MNHEY and SVGAGI. V dropped 5 bases and J dropped 6; count of bases not matched to a gene: 9. The DNA for the CDR3 is TGTGCCAGCAGTCCATTAGCGGGGGCCATGGATACGCAGTATTTT. Protein: CASSPLAGAMDTQYF.

The J gene is TRBJ2-7, the V gene TRBV3-1 (or the pseudogene TRBV3-2); TRBD1 agrees at 7 bases. Germline CDR1 is LGHDT and CDR2 is YNNKEL (reference sequence). Trimming at V came to 0 bases and at J to 2 bases, leaving 10 bases not matched to a gene. The CDR3 contains 17 residues. CDR3: CASSQDLGGTDPYEQYF. The CDR3 DNA follows: TGTGCCAGCAGCCAAGATCTTGGTGGGACAGACCCCTACGAGCAGTACTTC.

The table lists this clone with a few counts. The rearrangement joins TRBV5-1 to TRBJ2-2, with D perhaps matching TRBD1 (6 bases). Germline CDR1 SGHRS, CDR2 YFSETQ. Trimming removed 3 bases from V and 1 base from J, with 7 bases in between. The CDR3 totals 14 residues. The CDR3: CASSSTGNTGELFF. The CDR3 region has the DNA TGCGCCAGCAGCTCGACAGGGAACACCGGGGAGCTGTTTTTT.

The chain carries TRBV10-2 and TRBJ1-1; D is perhaps TRBD1 (5 bases). CDR1 and CDR2 (germline): WSHSY, SAAADI. Trimming pared 5 bases from V and 2 bases from J, leaving 9 bases between. CDR3 length equals 13 residues. CDR3 residues: CASSHDSNTEAFF. CDR3 nucleotide sequence: TGCGCCAGCAGTCACGACAGCAACACTGAAGCTTTCTTT.

This clone was observed a single time. J is TRBJ1-2 and V is TRBV11-3; 7 positions agree with TRBD1. The CDR3 contains 15 residues. The ends lost 5 bases at V and 1 base at J; junction bases unmatched: 7. Germline values: CDR1 SGHNT, CDR2 YENEEA. CDR3 DNA sequence: TGTGCCAGCAGCGGAACGACAGGGCTTAACTATGGCTACACCTTC. Translating it yields CASSGTTGLNYGYTF.

V gene TRBV3-1 (or the pseudogene TRBV3-2) combines with J gene TRBJ2-7; maybe TRBD1 (5 bases). The germline CDR1 and CDR2 sequences are LGHDT and YNNKEL (reference sequence). The ends were cut back, 5 bases at V and 1 base at J, with 6 bases in the middle. This CDR3 contains 12 residues. CDR3 coding DNA: TGTGCCAGCAGCGACAGTTCCTACGAGCAGTACTTC. This gives the protein CASSDSSYEQYF.

The genes are TRBV30 and TRBJ1-3, with D maybe TRBD1 (5 bases). Trimming cost V 4 bases and J 0 bases, with 7 bases left between them. The CDR3 length is 13 residues. Looked up from germline, CDR1 is GTSNPN and CDR2 is SVGIG (reference sequence). CDR3: CAWTQGSGNTIYF. In nucleotides, the CDR3 is TGTGCCTGGACCCAGGGCTCTGGAAACACCATATATTTT.

The rearrangement links TRBV6-5 to TRBJ2-2; D is ambiguous. The V gene's germline CDR1 is MNHEY and CDR2 SVGAGI. Trimming pared 0 bases from V and 1 base from J, leaving 6 bases between. The CDR3 runs to 15 residues. The CDR3 DNA sequence: TGTGCCAGCAGTTACTCGATCAGGAACACCGGGGAGCTGTTTTTT. Translation gives CASSYSIRNTGELFF.

The chain couples TRBV11-2 to TRBJ2-7; perhaps TRBD1 as D (5 bases). The V gene lost 1 base and the J gene lost 1 base, with 11 bases spanning the gap. This CDR3 region has 15 residues. Germline V lookup: CDR1 SGHAT, CDR2 FQNNGV. The CDR3 DNA follows: TGTGCCAGCAGCTTAGGCGGCAGGGCATCCTACGAGCAGTACTTC. Amino acid sequence: CASSLGGRASYEQYF.

The sample holds many counts of this clone. The rearrangement links TRBV27 to TRBJ1-2, with 7 bases lining up with TRBD1. Germline assignment: CDR1 MNHEY and CDR2 SMNVEV (reference sequence). The CDR3 spans 15 residues. V lost 5 bases, J lost 1 base, and 7 bases stayed unmatched. The CDR3 here is CASSLQGQGNYGYTF. DNA of the CDR3: TGTGCCAGCAGTCTACAGGGGCAGGGTAACTATGGCTACACCTTC.

CDR3 DNA: TGTGCCAGTAACCCGGGGACAGGCTACACTGAAGCTTTCTTT. Encoded protein: CASNPGTGYTEAFF. The chain combines TRBV19 with TRBJ1-1; 8 bases are a match to TRBD1. CDR3 size: 14 residues. Germline V gene data show CDR1 as LNHDA and CDR2 as SQIVND (reference sequence). Trimming took 7 bases from V and 3 from J; bases not matched to a gene: 7.

The genes are TRBV28 and TRBJ1-2, with D perhaps TRBD1 (6 bases). Deletions cut 3 bases from V and 1 base from J, with 18 bases between. The germline V gene has CDR1 MDHEN and CDR2 SYDVKM. This CDR3 has 17 amino acids. The CDR3 loop is CASSFSPDRLYNYGYTF. DNA of the CDR3: TGTGCCAGCAGTTTTAGCCCCGACAGGCTTTATAACTATGGCTACACCTTC.

The chain uses TRBV13 and TRBJ2-3; D is unresolved. The germline CDR1 and CDR2 sequences are PRHDT and FYEKMQ (reference sequence). The CDR3 totals 15 residues. V was shortened by 6 bases and J by 3 bases, with 16 bases between the two germline ends. The CDR3 protein is CASRSLEKVTDTQYF. The CDR3 DNA reads TGTGCCAGCAGGTCCCTAGAGAAAGTAACAGATACGCAGTATTTT.

The genes are TRBV11-2 and TRBJ1-1, with D possibly TRBD1 on 6 matching bases. Trimming left V 5 bases short and J 4 bases short, with 20 bases between. The CDR3 is made up of 16 amino acids. Germline V gene sequence: CDR1 SGHAT, CDR2 FQNNGV. The CDR3 here is CASSPTYLWTVTEAFF. The CDR3, as DNA: TGTGCCAGCAGCCCTACCTACCTCTGGACAGTCACTGAAGCTTTCTTT.

The chain employs TRBV12-3 or TRBV12-4 and TRBJ2-1; TRBD1 might be the D (5 bases). The CDR3 contains 13 residues. V shed 3 bases and J shed 10 bases, with 13 bases lying between them. CDR3 loop: CASSLLREGEQFF. The CDR3, as DNA: TGTGCCAGCAGTTTGCTCAGGGAAGGCGAGCAGTTCTTC.